Listed here are 17 T cell receptor beta chains from one sample, sequenced in a study of T cell responses to AZD1222 COVID-19 vaccine. Profiling relied on immunoSEQ multiplex PCR, and the TCRdb table lists in-frame clones only, not all of them. The repertoire includes about 110,000 clones, 70% to 90% of them detected once, and 5.5% to 8.5% sits in the top ten. This material consisted of peripheral blood, taken on day 0 of AZD1222 vaccination. Every receptor here comes from an adult in good health.

The chain has TRBV7-3 and TRBJ1-3; TRBD1 might be the D (5 bases). The V gene lost 5 bases and the J gene lost 0 bases, with 17 bases spanning the gap. The CDR3 consists of 17 residues. Germline lookup yields CDR1 SGHTA and CDR2 FQGTGA. The chain's CDR3 is CASSLTGTLNSGNTIYF. Here the CDR3 DNA reads TGTGCCAGCAGCCTCACCGGGACGCTCAACTCTGGAAACACCATATATTTT. Supplemented by reference TRBV7-3 and TRBJ1-3, the full variable domain reads GAGVSQTPSNKVTEKGKYVELRCDPISGHTALYWYRQSLGQGPEFLIYFQGTGAADDSGLPNDRFFAVRPEGSVSTLKIQRTERGDSAVYLCASSLTGTLNSGNTIYFGEGSWLTVV.

The chain carries TRBV29-1 and TRBJ2-1; 12 bases line up with TRBD2. The germline V gene has CDR1 SQVTM and CDR2 ANQGSEA. Trimming at V came to 6 bases and at J to 6 bases, leaving 3 bases not matched to a gene. CDR3 length: 13 residues. The CDR3 region has the DNA TGCAGCGTCTCTAGCGGGAGGGCCAATGAGCAGTTCTTC. Protein sequence: CSVSSGRANEQFF.

The chain links TRBV10-3 to TRBJ2-2; no clear D. This CDR3 is built from 17 residues. CDR1 is ENHRY, CDR2 SYGVKD, per germline. V was cut by 0 bases and J by 4 bases, with 15 bases left in between. The CDR3 loop is CAISESQGPTSTGELFF. CDR3 sequence (DNA): TGTGCCATCAGTGAGTCGCAAGGCCCCACCAGCACCGGGGAGCTGTTTTTT.

V is TRBV5-4 and J is TRBJ2-2, with D uncertain. The CDR3 is made up of 14 amino acids. Germline loops: CDR1 SGHNT, CDR2 YYREEE (reference sequence). Trimming removed 4 bases from V and 6 bases from J, with 13 bases in between. The chain's CDR3 is CASSGRTPPGELFF. In DNA form, the CDR3 reads TGTGCCAGCAGCGGCAGGACGCCGCCCGGGGAGCTGTTTTTT.

The chain has TRBV7-2 and TRBJ2-2; possibly TRBD2 for D (6 bases). CDR1 SGHTA and CDR2 FQGNSA come from the germline V gene. The germline V and J ends were trimmed by 6 bases and 2 bases, with 13 bases remaining between them. The CDR3 consists of 15 residues. The CDR3 here is CASSREGTNTGELFF. For the CDR3, the DNA is TGTGCCAGCAGTCGAGAGGGGACTAACACCGGGGAGCTGTTTTTT. Drawing the rest from reference TRBV7-2 and TRBJ2-2, the complete variable domain is GAGVSQSPSNKVTEKGKDVELRCDPISGHTALYWYRQSLGQGLEFLIYFQGNSAPDKSGLPSDRFSAERTGGSVSTLTIQRTQQEDSAVYLCASSREGTNTGELFFGEGSRLTVL.

This chain uses TRBV7-2 with TRBJ1-2, with 7 bases matching TRBD1. The J segment lost 8 bases and the V segment lost 4 bases, leaving 10 bases of the junction unmatched. This CDR3 spans 14 amino acids. Germline lookup yields CDR1 SGHTA and CDR2 FQGNSA. CDR3 loop: CASSSQGGRLGYTF. The DNA for the CDR3 is TGTGCCAGCAGCTCGCAGGGGGGAAGGTTGGGCTACACCTTC.

The rearrangement links TRBV10-1 to TRBJ1-6; D is unclear. With 1 base removed from V and 4 bases from J, the gap between germline ends came to 8 bases. The CDR3 runs to 15 residues. Per the germline V gene, CDR1 is WNHNN and CDR2 is SYGVQD (reference sequence). CDR3 in DNA: TGCGCCAGCAGTGAGTTGGCAGCGTATAATTCACCCCTCCACTTT. Its translation is CASSELAAYNSPLHF.

The J gene is TRBJ1-1, the V gene TRBV3-1 (or the pseudogene TRBV3-2); tentatively, D is TRBD1 (6 bases). Germline CDR1 and CDR2: LGHDT and YNNKEL (reference sequence). This CDR3 has 15 residues. The V end lost 4 bases, the J end lost 4 bases, and 16 bases lay between the germline ends. CDR3 protein: CASSPGVVQGTEAFF. DNA of the CDR3: TGTGCCAGCAGCCCAGGGGTGGTGCAGGGCACTGAAGCTTTCTTT.

The table lists this clone with a count of one. This chain connects TRBV18 to TRBJ2-7; D uncertain. Germline V gives CDR1 KGHSH, CDR2 LQKENI. V was pared by 2 bases and J by 0 bases, with 11 bases between. This CDR3 spans 15 amino acids. The CDR3 bases are TGTGCCAGCTCACCAGGTGGCGCAAGCTCCTACGAGCAGTACTTC. Translated, it gives CASSPGGASSYEQYF.

The chain is built from TRBV9 and TRBJ2-7, with D possibly TRBD1 on 7 matching bases. The CDR3 is 15 amino acids. V lost 2 bases and J 0 bases, leaving 12 bases between the germline ends. Germline-derived CDR1 and CDR2 are SGDLS and YYNGEE. The CDR3 reads CASSVEGAASYEQYF. CDR3 DNA sequence: TGTGCCAGCAGCGTGGAGGGGGCCGCCTCCTACGAGCAGTACTTC.

This clone was observed a single time. DNA of the CDR3: TGTGCCAGCAGCCCTAGCGGGAGAACCTACAATGAGCAGTTCTTC. Residues: CASSPSGRTYNEQFF. This rearrangement joins TRBV7-3 to TRBJ2-1, with 10 bases fitting TRBD2. V shed 5 bases, J shed 2 bases, and the junction held 3 bases outside the gene matches. The CDR3 spans 15 residues. Looked up from germline, CDR1 is SGHTA and CDR2 is FQGTGA.

This chain uses TRBV7-2 with TRBJ2-7; 7 nucleotides align to TRBD1. Germline lookup yields CDR1 SGHTA and CDR2 FQGNSA. This CDR3 spans 14 amino acids. Trimming at V came to 5 bases and at J to 4 bases, leaving 8 bases not matched to a gene. The CDR3 loop reads CASSTGQVLYEQYF. The CDR3 region has the DNA TGTGCCAGCAGCACTGGACAGGTACTTTACGAGCAGTACTTC.

V is TRBV5-1 and J is TRBJ1-1, with D hard to call. The germline CDR1 and CDR2 sequences are SGHRS and YFSETQ. The CDR3 is made up of 14 amino acids. V was cut by 0 bases and J by 8 bases, with 14 bases left in between. For the CDR3, the DNA is TGCGCCAGCAGCTTGGCATGGCAGATACAAGAAGCTTTCTTT. It codes for CASSLAWQIQEAFF. The full variable domain, its missing parts supplied by reference TRBV5-1 and TRBJ1-1, is KAGVTQTPRYLIKTRGQQVTLSCSPISGHRSVSWYQQTPGQGLQFLFEYFSETQRNKGNFPGRFSGRQFSNSRSEMNVSTLELGDSALYLCASSLAWQIQEAFFGQGTRLTVV.

V is TRBV3-1 (or the pseudogene TRBV3-2) and J is TRBJ2-2; D possibly corresponds to TRBD2 (5 bases). Germline V CDR1 and CDR2: LGHDT, YNNKEL (reference sequence). This CDR3 has 16 amino acids. V dropped 4 bases and J dropped 4 bases, with 16 bases sitting between them. The CDR3 DNA reads TGTGCCAGCAGCCCTAGCCCAGGTCTGGGCACCGGGGAGCTGTTTTTT. It is translated as CASSPSPGLGTGELFF.

Concerning this clone itself: The same CDR3 also results from other DNA sequences found in this sample. V is TRBV9 and J is TRBJ1-2; 7 bases match TRBD1. The V and J ends lost 0 bases and 8 bases, in that order; junction bases with no gene match: 1. The CDR3 has 12 amino acids. Per the germline V gene, CDR1 is SGDLS and CDR2 is YYNGEE. Written as DNA, the CDR3 is TGTGCCAGCAGCGTAGTAGGGGGCGGCTACACCTTC. Amino acids: CASSVVGGGYTF.

This sequence joins TRBV6-5 and TRBJ1-2; 7 bases line up with TRBD1. Germline loops: CDR1 MNHEY, CDR2 SVGAGI. The V segment lost 7 bases and the J segment 6 bases; nucleotides outside the gene matches: 5. The CDR3 spans 12 residues. The CDR3 region has the DNA TGTGCCAGCACCGGGACAGCGCATGGCTACACCTTC. The encoded protein is CASTGTAHGYTF.

The chain combines TRBV6-5 with TRBJ1-5; possible D gene TRBD1, 6 bases. From germline, CDR1 is MNHEY and CDR2 SVGAGI. The V gene lost 8 bases and the J gene lost 9 bases, with 20 bases spanning the gap. The CDR3 contains 14 residues. The CDR3 bases are TGTGCCAGCGGATCCTCGCAGGGGCTAAGGCCCCAGCATTTT. Translating gives CASGSSQGLRPQHF.